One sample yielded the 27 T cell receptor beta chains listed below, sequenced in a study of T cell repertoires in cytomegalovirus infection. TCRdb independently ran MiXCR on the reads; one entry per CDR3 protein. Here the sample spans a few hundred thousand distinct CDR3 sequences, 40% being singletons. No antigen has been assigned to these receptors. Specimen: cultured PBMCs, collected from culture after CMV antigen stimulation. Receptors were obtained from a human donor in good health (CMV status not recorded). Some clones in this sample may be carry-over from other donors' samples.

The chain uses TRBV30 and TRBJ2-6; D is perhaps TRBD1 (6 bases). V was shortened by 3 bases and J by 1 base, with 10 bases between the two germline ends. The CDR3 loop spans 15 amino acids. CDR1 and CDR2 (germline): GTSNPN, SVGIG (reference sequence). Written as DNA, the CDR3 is TGTGCCTGGAGCCAGGGGTTTTCTGGGGCCAACGTCCTGACTTTC. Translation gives CAWSQGFSGANVLTF.

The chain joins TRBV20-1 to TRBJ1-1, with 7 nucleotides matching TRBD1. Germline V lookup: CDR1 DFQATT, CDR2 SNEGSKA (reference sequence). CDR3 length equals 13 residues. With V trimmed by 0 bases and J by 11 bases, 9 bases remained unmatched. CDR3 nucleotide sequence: TGCAGTGCTAGAGAGGAAGGGGGCGGTGGGGCTTTCTTT. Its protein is CSAREEGGGGAFF.

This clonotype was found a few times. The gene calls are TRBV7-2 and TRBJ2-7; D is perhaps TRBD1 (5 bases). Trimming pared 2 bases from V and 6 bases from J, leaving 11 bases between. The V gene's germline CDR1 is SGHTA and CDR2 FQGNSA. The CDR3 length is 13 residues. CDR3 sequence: CASSLQGLGEQYF. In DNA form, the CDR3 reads TGTGCCAGCAGCTTACAGGGATTAGGCGAGCAGTACTTC.

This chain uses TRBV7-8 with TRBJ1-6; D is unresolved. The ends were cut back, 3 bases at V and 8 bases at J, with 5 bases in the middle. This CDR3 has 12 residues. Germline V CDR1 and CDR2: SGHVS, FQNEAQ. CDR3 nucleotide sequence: TGTGCCAGCAGCTTTAACGATTCACCCCTCCACTTT. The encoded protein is CASSFNDSPLHF.

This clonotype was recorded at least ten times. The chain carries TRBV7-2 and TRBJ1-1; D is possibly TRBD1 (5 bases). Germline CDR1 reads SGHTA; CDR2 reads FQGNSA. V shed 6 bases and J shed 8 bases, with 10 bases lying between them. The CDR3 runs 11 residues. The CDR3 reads CASSRQFEAFF. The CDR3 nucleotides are TGTGCCAGCAGTCGACAGTTCGAAGCTTTCTTT.

CDR3 bases: TGTGCCAGCAGCGCCGCGGGGGGTTCCTACAATGAGCAGTTCTTC. Protein: CASSAAGGSYNEQFF. The chain carries TRBV9 and TRBJ2-1, with TRBD2 matching 8 bases. V gave up 3 bases and J gave up 1 base; unmatched junction bases: 3. The length of the CDR3 is 15 residues. The V gene's germline CDR1 is SGDLS and CDR2 YYNGEE.

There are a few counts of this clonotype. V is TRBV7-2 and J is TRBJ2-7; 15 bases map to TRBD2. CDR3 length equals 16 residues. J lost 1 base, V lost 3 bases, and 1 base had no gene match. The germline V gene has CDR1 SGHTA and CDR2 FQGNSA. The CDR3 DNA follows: TGTGCCAGCAGCTTTGGACTAGCGGGGGGGTCCTACGAGCAGTACTTC. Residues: CASSFGLAGGSYEQYF.

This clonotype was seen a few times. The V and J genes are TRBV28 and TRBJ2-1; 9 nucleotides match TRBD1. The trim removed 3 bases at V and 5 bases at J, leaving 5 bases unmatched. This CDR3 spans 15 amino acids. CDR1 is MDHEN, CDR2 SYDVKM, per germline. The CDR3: CASSFGGQGNNEQFF. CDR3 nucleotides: TGTGCCAGCAGTTTTGGGGGACAGGGTAACAATGAGCAGTTCTTC.

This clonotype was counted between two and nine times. The CDR3 DNA reads as TGTGCCAGCAGCTTAGGGGGAGGGTTCGAGACCCAGTACTTC. Translated: CASSLGGGFETQYF. The J gene is TRBJ2-5, the V gene TRBV7-6; TRBD2 matches at 7 bases. The CDR3 totals 14 residues. CDR1 SGHVS and CDR2 FNYEAQ come from the germline V gene. Trimming took 1 base from V and 5 from J; bases not matched to a gene: 4.

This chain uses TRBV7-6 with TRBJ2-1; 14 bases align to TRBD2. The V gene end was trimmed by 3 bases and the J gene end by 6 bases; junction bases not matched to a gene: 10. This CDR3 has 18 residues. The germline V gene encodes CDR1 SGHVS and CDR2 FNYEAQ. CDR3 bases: TGTGCCAGCAGCTTCGGGACTAGCGGGAGTGAGGGGAGCAATGAGCAGTTCTTC. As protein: CASSFGTSGSEGSNEQFF. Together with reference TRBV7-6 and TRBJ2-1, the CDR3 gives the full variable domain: GAGVSQSPRYKVTKRGQDVALRCDPISGHVSLYWYRQALGQGPEFLTYFNYEAQQDKSGLPNDRFSAERPEGSISTLTIQRTEQRDSAMYRCASSFGTSGSEGSNEQFFGPGTRLTVL.

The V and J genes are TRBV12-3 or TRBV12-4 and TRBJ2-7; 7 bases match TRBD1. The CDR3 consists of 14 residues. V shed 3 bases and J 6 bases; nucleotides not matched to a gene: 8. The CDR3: CASSFQQGSSEQYF. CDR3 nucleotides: TGTGCCAGCAGTTTCCAACAGGGGTCATCCGAGCAGTACTTC.

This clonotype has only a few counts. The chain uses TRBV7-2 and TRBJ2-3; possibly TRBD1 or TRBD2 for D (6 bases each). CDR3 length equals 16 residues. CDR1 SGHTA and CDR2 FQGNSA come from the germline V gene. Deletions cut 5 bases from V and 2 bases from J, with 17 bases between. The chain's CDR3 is CASSTVTGAFTDTQYF. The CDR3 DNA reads TGTGCCAGCAGCACTGTCACGGGGGCCTTCACAGATACGCAGTATTTT. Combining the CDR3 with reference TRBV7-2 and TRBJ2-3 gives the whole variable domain GAGVSQSPSNKVTEKGKDVELRCDPISGHTALYWYRQSLGQGLEFLIYFQGNSAPDKSGLPSDRFSAERTGGSVSTLTIQRTQQEDSAVYLCASSTVTGAFTDTQYFGPGTRLTVL.

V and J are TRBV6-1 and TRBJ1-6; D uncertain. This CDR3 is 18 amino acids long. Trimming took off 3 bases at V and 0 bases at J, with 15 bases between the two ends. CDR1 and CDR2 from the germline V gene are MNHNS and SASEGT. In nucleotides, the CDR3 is TGTGCCAGCAGTGACCTGGACTCATGGAGCTCCTATAATTCACCCCTCCACTTT. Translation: CASSDLDSWSSYNSPLHF.

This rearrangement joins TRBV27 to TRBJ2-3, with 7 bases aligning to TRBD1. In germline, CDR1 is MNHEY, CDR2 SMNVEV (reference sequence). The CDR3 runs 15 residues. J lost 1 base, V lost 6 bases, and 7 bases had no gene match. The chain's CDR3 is CASSQWGTGTDTQYF. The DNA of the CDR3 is TGTGCCAGCAGCCAATGGGGGACAGGCACAGATACGCAGTATTTT.

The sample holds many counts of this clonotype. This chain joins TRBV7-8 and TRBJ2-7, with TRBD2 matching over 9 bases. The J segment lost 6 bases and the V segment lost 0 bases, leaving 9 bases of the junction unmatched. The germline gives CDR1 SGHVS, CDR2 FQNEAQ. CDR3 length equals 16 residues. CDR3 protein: CASSLALAGSAGEQYF. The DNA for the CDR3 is TGTGCCAGCAGCTTAGCGCTAGCGGGAAGCGCTGGCGAGCAGTACTTC.

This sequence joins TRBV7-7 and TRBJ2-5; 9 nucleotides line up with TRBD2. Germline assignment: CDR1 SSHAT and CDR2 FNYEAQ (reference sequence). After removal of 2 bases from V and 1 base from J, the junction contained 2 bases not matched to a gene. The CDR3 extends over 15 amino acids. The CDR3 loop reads CASSLRREGQETQYF. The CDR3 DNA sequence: TGTGCCAGCAGCTTAAGGCGGGAGGGCCAAGAGACCCAGTACTTC.

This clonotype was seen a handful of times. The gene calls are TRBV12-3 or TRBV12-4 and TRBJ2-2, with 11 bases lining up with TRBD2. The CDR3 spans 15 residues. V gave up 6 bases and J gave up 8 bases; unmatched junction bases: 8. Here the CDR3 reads CASSMTSGITGELFF. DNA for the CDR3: TGTGCCAGCAGCATGACTAGCGGGATAACTGGGGAGCTGTTTTTT.

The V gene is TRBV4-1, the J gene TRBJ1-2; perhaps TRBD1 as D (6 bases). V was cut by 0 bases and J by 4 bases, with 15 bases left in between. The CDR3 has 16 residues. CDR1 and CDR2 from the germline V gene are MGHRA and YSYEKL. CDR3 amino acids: CASSQDRQGLVYGYTF. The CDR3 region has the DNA TGCGCCAGCAGCCAAGATCGTCAGGGGCTTGTCTATGGCTACACCTTC.

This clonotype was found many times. The DNA of the CDR3 is TGTGCCAGCAGCTTAGGGACAGGGGCAAATGAAAAACTGTTTTTT. It encodes CASSLGTGANEKLFF. The gene calls are TRBV7-8 and TRBJ1-4, with TRBD1 matching over 9 bases. Trimming at V came to 1 base and at J to 5 bases, leaving 2 bases not matched to a gene. Looked up from germline, CDR1 is SGHVS and CDR2 is FQNEAQ. CDR3 size: 15 residues.

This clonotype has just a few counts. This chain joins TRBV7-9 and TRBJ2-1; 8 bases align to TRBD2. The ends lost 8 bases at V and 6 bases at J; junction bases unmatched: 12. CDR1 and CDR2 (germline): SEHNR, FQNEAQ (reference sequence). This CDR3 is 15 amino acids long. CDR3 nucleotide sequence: TGTGCCAGCTCTTCGGGGGGGGATGGGGTCAATGAGCAGTTCTTC. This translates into CASSSGGDGVNEQFF.

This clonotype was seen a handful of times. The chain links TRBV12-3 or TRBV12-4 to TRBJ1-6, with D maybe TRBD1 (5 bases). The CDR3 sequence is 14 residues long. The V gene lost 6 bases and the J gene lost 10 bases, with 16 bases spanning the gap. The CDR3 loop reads CASSSPPGGSPLHF. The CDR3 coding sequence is TGTGCCAGCAGCTCCCCACCCGGGGGGTCACCCCTCCACTTT.

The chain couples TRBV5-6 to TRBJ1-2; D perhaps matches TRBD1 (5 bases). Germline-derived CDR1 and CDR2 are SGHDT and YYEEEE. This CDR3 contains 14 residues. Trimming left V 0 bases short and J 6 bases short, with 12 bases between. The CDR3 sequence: CASSLVFSGHGYTF. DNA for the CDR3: TGTGCCAGCAGCTTGGTCTTTTCGGGACATGGCTACACCTTC.

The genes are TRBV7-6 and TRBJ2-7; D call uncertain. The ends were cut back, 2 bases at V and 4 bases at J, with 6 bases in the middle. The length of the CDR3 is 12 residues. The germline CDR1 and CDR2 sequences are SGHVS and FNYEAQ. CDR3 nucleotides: TGTGCCAGCAGCTTACTCCTATACGAGCAGTACTTC. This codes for CASSLLLYEQYF.

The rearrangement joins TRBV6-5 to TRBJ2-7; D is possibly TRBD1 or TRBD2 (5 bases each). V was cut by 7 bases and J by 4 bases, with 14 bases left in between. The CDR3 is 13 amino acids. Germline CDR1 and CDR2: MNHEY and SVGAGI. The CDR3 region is CASTIREGYEQYF. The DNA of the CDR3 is TGTGCCAGCACCATCAGAGAGGGGTACGAGCAGTACTTC.

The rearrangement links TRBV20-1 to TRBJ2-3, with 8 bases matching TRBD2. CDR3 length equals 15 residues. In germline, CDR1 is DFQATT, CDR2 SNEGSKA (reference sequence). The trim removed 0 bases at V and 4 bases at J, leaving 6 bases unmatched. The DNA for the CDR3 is TGCAGTGCTAGAGATTCTCAGCGGGGGTCAGATACGCAGTATTTT. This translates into CSARDSQRGSDTQYF.

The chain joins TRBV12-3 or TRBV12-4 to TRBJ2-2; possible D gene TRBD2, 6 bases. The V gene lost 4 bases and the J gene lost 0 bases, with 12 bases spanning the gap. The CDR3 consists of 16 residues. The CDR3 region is CASSWGTETNTGELFF. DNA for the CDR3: TGTGCCAGCAGTTGGGGGACTGAGACGAACACCGGGGAGCTGTTTTTT.

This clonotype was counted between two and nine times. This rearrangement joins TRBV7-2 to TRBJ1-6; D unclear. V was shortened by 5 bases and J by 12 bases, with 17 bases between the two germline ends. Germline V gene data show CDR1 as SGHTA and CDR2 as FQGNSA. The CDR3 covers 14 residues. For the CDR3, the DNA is TGTGCCAGCAGCCTAGGAGCAACCTACGGACCCCTCCACTTT. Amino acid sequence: CASSLGATYGPLHF.